This is a list of T cell receptor beta chains from one sample in a study of CD8 T cells in ankylosing spondylitis. One entry per CDR3 protein, called by TCRdb with MiXCR from the 5' RACE reads. The profile shows approximately 25,000 distinct CDR3 sequences, 17% of them singletons. The sample comprised blood. All receptors come from a male donor with ankylosing spondylitis or in good health (not recorded which). The CDR3 runs from the conserved cysteine through the conserved F or W. A D gene is named only where the DNA matches it firmly. Where a row states a size, it is once, few, many or the class of an expanded clone; other rows omit it.

v_gene,len,abundance,j_gene,d_gene,CDR3nt,CDR3aa
TRBV29-1,10,many,TRBJ2-4,NA,TGCAGCGTTGTGGAGAACATTCAGTACTTC,CSVVENIQYF
TRBV28,15,many,TRBJ1-6,TRBD1,TGTGCCAGCAGTTTAGCTGGCAGGGGGAGGTCACCCCTCCACTTT,CASSLAGRGRSPLHF
TRBV28,10,NA,TRBJ1-2,NA,TGTGCCAGCAGTGGGACCCGCTACACCTTC,CASSGTRYTF
TRBV5-1,13,few,TRBJ2-3,NA,TGCGCCAGTGGGGGGCTCGGTGCGGATACGCAGTATTTT,CASGGLGADTQYF
TRBV28,17,NA,TRBJ2-6,NA,TGTGCCAGCAGCCCGCTTGTCGGCAGCTCTGGGGCCAACGTCCTGACTTTC,CASSPLVGSSGANVLTF
TRBV19,17,NA,TRBJ2-6,TRBD1,TGTGCCAGTAGTATGGGACAGGGGGCGCGAGGGGCCAACGTCCTGACTTTC,CASSMGQGARGANVLTF
TRBV29-1,14,many,TRBJ2-1,NA,TGCAGCGGTTCAGGATCGGGATCCTACAATGAGCAGTTCTTC,CSGSGSGSYNEQFF
TRBV11-1,16,many,TRBJ2-3,TRBD2,TGTGCCAGCAGCCCCGGGACTAGCGGGAGAACAGATACGCAGTATTTT,CASSPGTSGRTDTQYF
TRBV4-2,14,NA,TRBJ2-3,NA,TGTGCCAGCAGCCAGTCGGGGGCTCCAGATACGCAGTATTTT,CASSQSGAPDTQYF
TRBV20-1,15,few,TRBJ2-1,NA,TGCAGTGCTAGGGCACCAGCGGGCCTTTACAATGAGCAGTTCTTC,CSARAPAGLYNEQFF
TRBV28,16,few,TRBJ1-1,NA,TGTGCCAGCAGCCACACCAAAGGCGGGACGAACACTGAAGCTTTCTTT,CASSHTKGGTNTEAFF
TRBV2,14,NA,TRBJ2-7,NA,TGTGCCAGCAGTGAGTTTGGAGCCACCTACGAGCAGTACTTC,CASSEFGATYEQYF
TRBV2,15,few,TRBJ2-1,NA,TGTGCCAGCGCACAAGCAGGGGGGGATTACAATGAGCAGTTCTTC,CASAQAGGDYNEQFF
TRBV5-1,15,few,TRBJ2-1,NA,TGCGCCAGCAGCTTGGCCACTAGCTCCTACAATGAGCAGTTCTTC,CASSLATSSYNEQFF
TRBV28,15,NA,TRBJ2-5,TRBD2,TGTGCCAGCAGCCCTAGCGGGAGGGCCGAGGAGACCCAGTACTTC,CASSPSGRAEETQYF
TRBV10-3,12,few,TRBJ1-5,NA,TGTGCCATCAGCGCACAGGGTCAGCCCCAGCATTTT,CAISAQGQPQHF
TRBV11-3,17,NA,TRBJ2-1,TRBD2,TGTGCCAGCAGCTCTTCCTTATCAGCGGGAGGGCTCAATGAGCAGTTCTTC,CASSSSLSAGGLNEQFF
TRBV5-1,14,many,TRBJ2-3,NA,TGCGCCAGCAGCGGCGGACAGCTCACAGATACGCAGTATTTT,CASSGGQLTDTQYF
TRBV28,11,NA,TRBJ1-3,NA,TGTGCCAGCAGGGAACGTGCCACCATATATTTT,CASRERATIYF
TRBV27,14,many,TRBJ2-2,NA,TGTGCCAGCAGCCCGAACAGGGTCACCGGGGAGCTGTTTTTT,CASSPNRVTGELFF
TRBV29-1,13,many,TRBJ2-4,NA,TGCAGCGTCGGTTCAGCCGGAGGGGACATTCAGTACTTC,CSVGSAGGDIQYF
TRBV29-1,14,NA,TRBJ2-5,NA,TGCAGCGTTGAAACAGACCTCTTTCAAGAGACCCAGTACTTC,CSVETDLFQETQYF
TRBV24-1,13,NA,TRBJ2-2,NA,TGTGCCACCAAAGGAGAGAACACCGGGGAGCTGTTTTTT,CATKGENTGELFF
TRBV5-1,14,few,TRBJ1-1,NA,TGCGCCAGCAGCTTGGGGCATTCGAACACTGAAGCTTTCTTT,CASSLGHSNTEAFF
TRBV5-1,15,many,TRBJ2-2,NA,TGCGCCAGCAGCTATGTGAGCCCGAACACCGGGGAGCTGTTTTTT,CASSYVSPNTGELFF
TRBV4-2,15,many,TRBJ2-3,TRBD1,TGTGCCAGCAGCCAAGTGGGACAGGTCACAGATACGCAGTATTTT,CASSQVGQVTDTQYF
TRBV29-1,15,NA,TRBJ2-7,NA,TGCAGCGTTGAAGCGGGAGCAGCCGGACTCTACGAGCAGTACTTC,CSVEAGAAGLYEQYF
TRBV5-1,15,many,TRBJ1-4,NA,TGCGCCAGCAGCTTTCAGGGACGAACTAATGAAAAACTGTTTTTT,CASSFQGRTNEKLFF
TRBV25-1,14,NA,TRBJ1-5,NA,TGTGCCAGCAGTGACGCAGGGGATCCCCAGCCCCAGCATTTT,CASSDAGDPQPQHF
TRBV2,13,many,TRBJ2-2,NA,TGTGCCAGCAGAATGTCTAGCACCGGGGAGCTGTTTTTT,CASRMSSTGELFF
TRBV20-1,11,few,TRBJ2-3,NA,TGCAGTGGACTCTTAGGAGATACGCAGTATTTT,CSGLLGDTQYF
TRBV7-2,13,NA,TRBJ2-1,TRBD1,TGTGCCAGCAGCGCCAGGACAGGGCAAGGGCAGTTCTTC,CASSARTGQGQFF
TRBV5-5,14,many,TRBJ2-7,TRBD1,TGTGCCAGCAGCTTAAGGGACAGGGTCTACGAGCAGTACTTC,CASSLRDRVYEQYF
TRBV28,12,few,TRBJ2-7,NA,TGTGCCAGCAGCCCCACTAGTTACGAGCAGTACTTC,CASSPTSYEQYF
TRBV29-1,12,NA,TRBJ2-3,TRBD1,TGCAGCGTTGGACAGGGCCGAGATACGCAGTATTTT,CSVGQGRDTQYF
TRBV11-2,14,many,TRBJ1-4,NA,TGTGCCAGCAGCTTAGATGCGGTGAATGAAAAACTGTTTTTT,CASSLDAVNEKLFF
TRBV7-6,16,NA,TRBJ2-7,TRBD2,TGTGCCAGCAGCTTAGGTGTAGCGGGAGCATCCTCCGAGCAGTACTTC,CASSLGVAGASSEQYF
TRBV29-1,13,few,TRBJ2-2,TRBD2,TGCAGCGTTGGTAGCGGGGGGGCCGGGGAGCTGTTTTTT,CSVGSGGAGELFF